This TCR beta chain came from a study of shared clonotypes between healthy human individuals. V gave up 3 bases and J gave up 0 bases, with 22 bases separating them. This CDR3 comprises 19 residues. From germline, CDR1 is SGHRS and CDR2 YFSETQ. Positive CCR7 selection of CD45RO-negative cells yielded the naive CD8 cells, and terminally differentiated effector memory CD45RA+ cells were excluded. Profiled with immunoSEQ multiplex PCR; TCRdb holds only in-frame clones, not every one. The sample has 1.5 million to 2.5 million clones; about 95% are singletons. This clone showed up just once. The clonotype was recovered from a young man in good health. Sequencing was carried out using naive CD8+ T cells sorted from blood. This chain joins TRBV5-1 and TRBJ2-1; D is perhaps TRBD1 (7 bases). CDR3 sequence reads: CASSWRDSLLYPSYNEQFF. For the CDR3, the DNA is TGCGCCAGCAGCTGGAGGGACAGCCTCCTTTACCCCTCCTACAATGAGCAGTTCTTC.